This record covers a single T cell receptor beta chain. No antigen is known for it. The sample holds no much larger clone one base away, and base qualities are not on file. This record belongs to a study of cytomegalovirus exposure and HLA in healthy donors (TCRdb year 2017). Concerning the study at large: In an earlier analysis of several hundred of the donors, around 300 Gb of sequence data and some 100 million unique TCR beta sequences from 150 million to 200 million T cells were reported. Roughly 300 gigabases of sequencing data and approximately 91 million unique TCR sequences made up an early release that covered approximately 650 HLA-typed donors. Of the roughly 410 genotyped donors, less than 90% were placed in the genetic ancestry cluster associated with self-reported Caucasian donors. The aim of the study was to test whether cataloging public T cell receptors could identify signatures of past pathogen exposure. The T cell repertoires of roughly 660 subjects were profiled by immunosequencing and related to cytomegalovirus serostatus. A separate validation cohort of 100 to 150 different subjects was used in addition to the roughly 640-subject first cohort. The study combined high-throughput TCR immunosequencing, statistical association of individual TCRs with disease status, and machine learning to predict cytomegalovirus infection status. To study patterns of TCR occurrence, a later analysis re-analyzed previously published TCR beta repertoires from more than 550 donors and added high-resolution HLA genotyping. In the later analysis, no new phenotypic data were used to find candidate immune exposures; instead, reliance was placed on TCR beta sequences and their occurrence across donors. An earlier analysis of 587 of the donors used high-throughput TCR beta sequencing to judge whether each TCR beta V gene segment behaved as functional or pseudogenic. Donor age, sex, ethnicity and CMV serostatus were compiled together with the repertoire data. A later genetic analysis used genome-wide SNP genotypes for about 55% of the 666 donors, treating that subset as a discovery cohort. All discovery cohort repertoires had been generated on a single sequencing platform. Both class I and class II loci were covered by HLA typing, at four-digit resolution. Typing coverage varied by locus: 629-630 donors for A, B, C, DRB1 and DQB1; approximately 500 for DQA1; some 610 for DPA1; approximately 470 for DPB1. Four to six DR-DQ haplotypes were handled as single units for association and clustering, since linkage in the cohort was strong. Among about 370 genotyped donors of the cohort, an average of about 220,000 unique TCR beta nucleotide sequences was sequenced per donor, of which 15% to 20% were non-productive.

The library was made by the immunoSEQ multiplex PCR assay. For the multiplex PCR, a mixture combining 60 forward primers for TCR Vbeta segments and 13 reverse primers for TCR Jbeta segments was used. A multiplex PCR assay on genomic DNA amplified the CDR3 region of rearranged TCR beta genes. Amplified TCR beta libraries were sequenced as 87-base-pair reads on the Illumina HiSeq System. The published analysis was carried out like this. Across the 700 or so repertoires, a later analysis counted tens of millions of unique TCR beta chains, roughly 11 million of which were shared by at least two donors. To remove PCR and sequencing errors, raw reads were error-corrected and collapsed into unique sequences using a nearest-neighbor algorithm that merged closely related sequences. V, D and J gene segments were assigned by aligning CDR3 sequences to IMGT reference sequences. For a sequence to be retained, at least a six-nucleotide match to both a V gene segment and a J gene segment was required. A rearrangement counted as productive if the CDR3 had no stop codons and remained in frame with V and J, and every other rearrangement counted as non-productive. Following IMGT convention, CDR3 was defined as the stretch from the second conserved V-encoded cysteine up to the conserved J-encoded phenylalanine. The earlier analysis of more than 450 of the donors excluded sequences that lacked an unambiguous match to a single V gene segment. An earlier analysis of about 600 of the donors called V segments functional above 56.7% productive rearrangements and segregating when the between-donor standard deviation exceeded 5%. A statistical classification framework was developed to diagnose cytomegalovirus status using the catalog of TCR beta chain sequences. In a later analysis, TCR nucleotide sequences were compared against IMGT/GENE-DB human TR gene sequences so that V and J genes could be assigned. Using the TCRdist pipeline, a later analysis assigned CDR3 sequences along with most-parsimonious VDJ recombination scenarios. A later analysis defined each TCR beta chain by its CDR3 amino acid sequence plus V-gene family, and excluded reads lacking a unique V-gene family. In a later analysis, fewer than 650 highly shared, low-generation-probability nucleotide sequences were removed to address suspected cross-contamination and a sequencing artifact. For each public chain, a later analysis derived a clonal expansion index from normalized ranks of inferred template counts within each repertoire. A later analysis computed generation probabilities with a VDJ recombination model fitted to out-of-frame rearrangements, and checked the results against IGoR. In a later analysis, hypergeometric tests were used to score TCR-TCR, TCR-HLA and TCR-CMV co-occurrence, with a repertoire-size bias correction applied to TCR pairs. A later analysis estimated false discovery rates by permuting HLA or CMV assignments 20 times. In a later analysis, co-occurring TCRs were grouped using DBSCAN, with TCRdist sequence similarity added in when clustering inside HLA-allele-positive subsets. Co-occurrence clustering excluded repertoires with fewer than 30,000 or more than 120,000 public chains, plus five with anomalous nucleotide sharing. TCRdb provides this immuneACCESS table in a form limited to in-frame rearrangements. Some clones are lacking; in checked studies, under half of them reflect an unresolved V gene, and why the rest are absent is not known. V and J calls and clone size are given by that table; D and trimming were obtained from the DNA. The sample table records 160,000 or so clones; over 80% of these occur just once. The ten largest clonotypes hold 3.5% to 5% of the sample.

The cohort comprised some 680 healthy bone marrow donors. All cohort members were sampled while nominally healthy, although unrecorded immune exposures were likely present. The donor tested CMV seropositive, placing the donor among the 289 seropositive members of the cohort. Each donor provided a peripheral blood sample, and peripheral blood mononuclear cells were used for TCR beta sequencing. The Qiagen DNeasy Blood Extraction Kit was used to extract genomic DNA from the blood cell samples. V trim: 5 bases; J trim: 4 bases; unmatched bases: 5. From the cysteine through the phenylalanine, the CDR3 covers 14 amino acids. The retained sequence is limited to the CDR3, 42 bases, with the frame set at the first base. From the germline V gene (reference sequence), CDR1 is SEHNR and CDR2 is FQNEAQ. Broader findings and caveats from the paper: At a false discovery rate of 0.05, a later analysis linked approximately 18,000 TCR beta sequences to specific HLA alleles. The cohort was sequenced for TCR beta chains only, and without alpha or paired-chain data the features that could be detected were limited. A later analysis found that HLA-associated TCR beta chains were more clonally expanded and had lower generation probabilities than equally common non-associated chains. An earlier analysis of approximately 500 of the donors showed that most TCR beta V segments appeared in productive rearrangements either about 87% or about 30% of the time, which broadly matched IMGT annotations. The sequencing pipeline was judged likely to have produced a cluster of highly shared sequence variants as a technical artifact. Some IMGT-functional V segments, including TRBV6-2 and TRBV6-3, could not be distinguished by the 87-base-pair reads and were therefore excluded. HLA typing was unavailable for some donors at each locus, so association tests used only the typed subset. A later genetic analysis associated a missense DCLRE1C variant with V-gene and J-gene trimming of TCR beta chains, and an independent cohort replicated the association. In a later analysis, the rate of TCR association differed among HLA loci, with DRB1 alleles having the most associated TCRs and HLA-C alleles having the fewest. A few of the identified cytomegalovirus-associated TCR beta chains were confirmed in vitro to be specific for cytomegalovirus antigens. Because counts were too low, under 20 rarely observed V segments, including chromosome 9 orphons, were left out of the earlier analysis of 500 to 650 of the donors. In both the original and validation cohorts, the classifier was reported to diagnose cytomegalovirus status with high specificity and sensitivity. While some public TCRs were present in many individuals, most TCR sequences turned up only very rarely across donors. Compared with the 666-donor mean, donors in an Asian-associated ancestry cluster had fewer N-insertions in productive TCRs, according to a later genetic analysis. Immune exposure information for the cohort was limited to CMV serostatus. When HLA alleles, especially DR and DQ, strongly co-occurred, TCR associations were difficult to assign to individual alleles. Correlated functional status among segregating V segments might reflect linkage disequilibrium, but an unknown experimental factor could not be ruled out. A further reported finding was that TCR beta sequences accurately predicted the HLA-A and HLA-B alleles for most subjects in the first cohort. The presence/absence analyses assumed that sequencing depth was roughly uniform across donors, and that assumption may not be true. A later analysis reported that several top co-occurrence clusters appeared linked to parvovirus B19, influenza, CMV and Epstein-Barr virus. The authors suggested that the approach could potentially be extended to other disease states and immunological phenotypes. A total of 150 to 200 TCR beta chains were listed by the study as associated with cytomegalovirus. A later analysis found that most CMV-associated TCR beta chains appeared HLA-restricted, with HLA associations seemingly driven largely by CMV exposure.

This chain joins TRBV7-9 to TRBJ2-3; 8 of the junction bases match TRBD2. The sample consisted of PBMCs. This clonotype originated in a man aged 45-65 years in good health and CMV-seropositive. DNA sequence: TGTGCCAGCAGCGCGGGACTAGACTCAGATACGCAGTATTTT. Its amino acids are CASSAGLDSDTQYF.